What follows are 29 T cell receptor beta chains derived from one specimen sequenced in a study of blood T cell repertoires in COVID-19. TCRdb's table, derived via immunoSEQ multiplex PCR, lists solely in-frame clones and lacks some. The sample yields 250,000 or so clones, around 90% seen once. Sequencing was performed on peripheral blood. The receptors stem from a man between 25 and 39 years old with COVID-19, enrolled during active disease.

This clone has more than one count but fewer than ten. This chain's CDR3 is CASSLVTGADGYTF. CDR3 DNA sequence: TGTGCCAGCAGCTTAGTCACAGGGGCGGATGGCTACACCTTC. This chain links TRBV11-2 with TRBJ1-2; 7 bases map to TRBD1. The CDR3 totals 14 residues. V shed 1 base and J 6 bases; nucleotides not matched to a gene: 5. Germline CDR1 reads SGHAT; CDR2 reads FQNNGV.

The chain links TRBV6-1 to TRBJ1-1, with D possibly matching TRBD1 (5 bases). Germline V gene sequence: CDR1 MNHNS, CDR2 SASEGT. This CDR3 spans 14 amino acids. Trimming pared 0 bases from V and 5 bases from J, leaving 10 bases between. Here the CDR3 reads CASSEAGGLTEAFF. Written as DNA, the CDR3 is TGTGCCAGCAGTGAAGCGGGGGGTTTAACTGAAGCTTTCTTT.

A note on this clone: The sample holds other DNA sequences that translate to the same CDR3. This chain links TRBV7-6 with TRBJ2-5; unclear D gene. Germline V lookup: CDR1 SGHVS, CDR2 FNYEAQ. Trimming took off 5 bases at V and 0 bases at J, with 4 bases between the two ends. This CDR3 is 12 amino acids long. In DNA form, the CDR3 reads TGTGCCAGCAGCCCAAACCAAGAGACCCAGTACTTC. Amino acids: CASSPNQETQYF. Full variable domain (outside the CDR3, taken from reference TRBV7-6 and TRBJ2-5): GAGVSQSPRYKVTKRGQDVALRCDPISGHVSLYWYRQALGQGPEFLTYFNYEAQQDKSGLPNDRFSAERPEGSISTLTIQRTEQRDSAMYRCASSPNQETQYFGPGTRLLVL.

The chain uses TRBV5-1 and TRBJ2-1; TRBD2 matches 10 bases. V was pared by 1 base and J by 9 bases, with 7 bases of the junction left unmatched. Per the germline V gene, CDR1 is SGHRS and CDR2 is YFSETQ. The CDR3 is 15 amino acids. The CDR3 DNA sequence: TGCGCCAGCAGCTTGTCGAGCGGGGGGGCCACTGAGCAGTTCTTC. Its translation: CASSLSSGGATEQFF.

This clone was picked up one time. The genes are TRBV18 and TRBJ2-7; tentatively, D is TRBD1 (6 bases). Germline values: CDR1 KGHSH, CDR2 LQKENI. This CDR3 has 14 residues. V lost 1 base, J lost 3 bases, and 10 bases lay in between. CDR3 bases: TGTGCCAGCTCACCACAGGACAGCAACTACGAGCAGTACTTC. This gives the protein CASSPQDSNYEQYF.

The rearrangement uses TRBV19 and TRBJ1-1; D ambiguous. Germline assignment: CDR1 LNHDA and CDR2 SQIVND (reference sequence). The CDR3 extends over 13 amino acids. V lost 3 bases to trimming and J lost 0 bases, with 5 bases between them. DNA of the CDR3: TGTGCCAGTAGTATTTCGGTGAACACTGAAGCTTTCTTT. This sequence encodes CASSISVNTEAFF.

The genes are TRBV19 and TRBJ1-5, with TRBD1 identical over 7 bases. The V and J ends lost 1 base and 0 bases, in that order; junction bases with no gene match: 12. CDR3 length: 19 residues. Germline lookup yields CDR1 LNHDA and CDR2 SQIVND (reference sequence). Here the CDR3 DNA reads TGTGCCAGTAGTATAGGCCTCCGAACAGGGGCGTATAGCAATCAGCCCCAGCATTTT. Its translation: CASSIGLRTGAYSNQPQHF.

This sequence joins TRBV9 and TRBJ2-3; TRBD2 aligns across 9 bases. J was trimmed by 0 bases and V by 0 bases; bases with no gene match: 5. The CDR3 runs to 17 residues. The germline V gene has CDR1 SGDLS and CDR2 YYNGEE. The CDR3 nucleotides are TGTGCCAGCAGCGTAGTTGGCGGGGGGGGTAGCACAGATACGCAGTATTTT. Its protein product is CASSVVGGGGSTDTQYF.

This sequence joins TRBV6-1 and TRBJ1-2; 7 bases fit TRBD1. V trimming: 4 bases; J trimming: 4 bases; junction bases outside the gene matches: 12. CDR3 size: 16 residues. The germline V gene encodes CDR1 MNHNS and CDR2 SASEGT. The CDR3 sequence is CASSGSWDSSAYGYTF. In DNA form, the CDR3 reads TGTGCCAGCAGTGGGAGTTGGGACAGCTCCGCCTATGGCTACACCTTC.

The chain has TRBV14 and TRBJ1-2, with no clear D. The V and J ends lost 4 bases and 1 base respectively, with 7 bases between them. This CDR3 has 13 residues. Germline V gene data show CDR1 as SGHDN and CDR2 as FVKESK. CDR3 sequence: CASSPTFNYGYTF. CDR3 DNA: TGTGCCAGCAGCCCGACATTTAACTATGGCTACACCTTC. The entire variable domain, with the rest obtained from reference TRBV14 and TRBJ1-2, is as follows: EAGVTQFPSHSVIEKGQTVTLRCDPISGHDNLYWYRRVMGKEIKFLLHFVKESKQDESGMPNNRFLAERTGGTYSTLKVQPAELEDSGVYFCASSPTFNYGYTFGSGTRLTVV.

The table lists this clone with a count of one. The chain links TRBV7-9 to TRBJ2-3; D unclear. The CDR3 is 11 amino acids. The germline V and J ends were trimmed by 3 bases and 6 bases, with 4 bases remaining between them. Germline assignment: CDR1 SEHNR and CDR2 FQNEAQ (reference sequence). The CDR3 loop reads CASSFEDTQYF. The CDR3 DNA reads TGTGCCAGCAGCTTCGAGGATACGCAGTATTTT. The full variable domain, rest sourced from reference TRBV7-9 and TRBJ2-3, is DTGVSQNPRHKITKRGQNVTFRCDPISEHNRLYWYRQTLGQGPEFLTYFQNEAQLEKSRLLSDRFSAERPKGSFSTLEIQRTEQGDSAMYLCASSFEDTQYFGPGTRLTVL.

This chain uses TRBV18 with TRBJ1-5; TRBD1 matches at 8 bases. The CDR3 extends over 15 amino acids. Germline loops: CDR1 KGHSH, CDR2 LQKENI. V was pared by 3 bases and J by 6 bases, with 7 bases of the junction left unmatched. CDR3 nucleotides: TGTGCCAGCTCACCTGACAGGGGTTTAGGTCAGCCCCAGCATTTT. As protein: CASSPDRGLGQPQHF.

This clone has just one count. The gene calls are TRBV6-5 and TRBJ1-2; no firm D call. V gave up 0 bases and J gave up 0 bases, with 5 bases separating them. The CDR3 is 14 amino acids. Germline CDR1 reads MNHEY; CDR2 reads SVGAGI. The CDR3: CASSYSAPNYGYTF. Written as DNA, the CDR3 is TGTGCCAGCAGTTACTCAGCCCCTAACTATGGCTACACCTTC.

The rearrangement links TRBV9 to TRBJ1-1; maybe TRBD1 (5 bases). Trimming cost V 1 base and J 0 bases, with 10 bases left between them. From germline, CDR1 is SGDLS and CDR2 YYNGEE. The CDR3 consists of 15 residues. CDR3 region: CASSVSGGLNTEAFF. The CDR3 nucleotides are TGTGCCAGCAGCGTATCCGGGGGGTTGAACACTGAAGCTTTCTTT.

Here the CDR3 reads CASSQKLLPLTGAISGNTIYF. The CDR3 region has the DNA TGCGCCAGCAGCCAAAAATTGCTACCTTTGACAGGGGCCATCTCCGGAAACACCATATATTTT. The chain has TRBV4-1 and TRBJ1-3; 8 bases are shared with TRBD1. V trimming: 2 bases; J trimming: 4 bases; junction bases outside the gene matches: 22. The germline V gene encodes CDR1 MGHRA and CDR2 YSYEKL. CDR3 size: 21 residues.

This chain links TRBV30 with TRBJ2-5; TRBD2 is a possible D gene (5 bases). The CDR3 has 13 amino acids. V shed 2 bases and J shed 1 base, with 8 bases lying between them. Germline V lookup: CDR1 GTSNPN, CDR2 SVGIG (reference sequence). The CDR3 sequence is CAWSIGLQETQYF. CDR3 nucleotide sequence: TGTGCCTGGAGTATAGGACTCCAAGAGACCCAGTACTTC.

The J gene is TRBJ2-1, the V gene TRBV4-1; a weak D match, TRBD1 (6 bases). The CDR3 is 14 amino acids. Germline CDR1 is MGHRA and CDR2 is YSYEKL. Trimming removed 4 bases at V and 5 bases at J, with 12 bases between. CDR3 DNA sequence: TGCGCCAGCAGCCCCTGGTGGGGGCACAATGAGCAGTTCTTC. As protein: CASSPWWGHNEQFF.

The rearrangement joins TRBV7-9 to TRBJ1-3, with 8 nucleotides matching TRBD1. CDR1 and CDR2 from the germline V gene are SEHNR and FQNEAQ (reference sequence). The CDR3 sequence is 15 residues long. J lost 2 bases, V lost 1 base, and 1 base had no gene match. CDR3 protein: CASSLGTGTGNTIYF. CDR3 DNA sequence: TGTGCCAGCAGCTTAGGGACAGGGACTGGAAACACCATATATTTT.

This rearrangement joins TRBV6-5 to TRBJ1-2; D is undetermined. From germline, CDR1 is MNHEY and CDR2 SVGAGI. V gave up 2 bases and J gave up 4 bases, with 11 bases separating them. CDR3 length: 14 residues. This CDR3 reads CASSYTGVSYGYTF. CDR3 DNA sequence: TGTGCCAGCAGTTACACCGGAGTAAGCTATGGCTACACCTTC.

The CDR3 sequence is CASSSQRMSSGNTIYF. In DNA, the CDR3 is TGTGCCAGCAGTTCCCAGCGTATGAGCTCTGGAAACACCATATATTTT. This chain links TRBV6-5 with TRBJ1-3; the D is unclear. CDR1 MNHEY and CDR2 SVGAGI come from the germline V gene. Deletions cut 4 bases from V and 0 bases from J, with 13 bases between. The length of the CDR3 is 16 residues.

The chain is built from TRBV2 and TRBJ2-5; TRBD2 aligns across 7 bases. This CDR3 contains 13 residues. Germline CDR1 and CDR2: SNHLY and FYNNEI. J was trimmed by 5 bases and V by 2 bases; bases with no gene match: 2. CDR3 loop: CASSESGAETQYF. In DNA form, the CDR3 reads TGTGCCAGCAGTGAAAGCGGGGCTGAGACCCAGTACTTC.

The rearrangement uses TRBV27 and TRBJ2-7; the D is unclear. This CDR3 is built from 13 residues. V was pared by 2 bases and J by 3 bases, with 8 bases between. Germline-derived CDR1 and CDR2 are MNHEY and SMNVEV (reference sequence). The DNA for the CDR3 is TGTGCCAGCAGTTTAACACAGAGCTACGAGCAGTACTTC. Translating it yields CASSLTQSYEQYF.

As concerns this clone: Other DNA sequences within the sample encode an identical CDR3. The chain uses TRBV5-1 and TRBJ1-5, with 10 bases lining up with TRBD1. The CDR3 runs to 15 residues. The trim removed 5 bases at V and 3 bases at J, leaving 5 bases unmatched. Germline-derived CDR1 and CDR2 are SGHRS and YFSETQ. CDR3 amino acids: CASSPGTGVNQPQHF. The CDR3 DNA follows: TGCGCCAGCAGTCCCGGGACAGGGGTCAATCAGCCCCAGCATTTT.

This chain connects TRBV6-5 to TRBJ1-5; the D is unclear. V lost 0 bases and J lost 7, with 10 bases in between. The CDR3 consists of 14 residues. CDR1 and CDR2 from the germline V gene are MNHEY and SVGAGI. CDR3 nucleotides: TGTGCCAGCAGTTACTCGAGAGGAGGCCAGCCCCAGCATTTT. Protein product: CASSYSRGGQPQHF.

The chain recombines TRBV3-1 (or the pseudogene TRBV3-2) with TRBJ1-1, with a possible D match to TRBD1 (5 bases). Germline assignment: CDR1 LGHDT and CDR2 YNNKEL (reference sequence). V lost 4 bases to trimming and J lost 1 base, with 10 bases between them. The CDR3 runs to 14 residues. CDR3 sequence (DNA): TGTGCCAGCAGCCCACGGGGGGGGAACACTGAAGCTTTCTTT. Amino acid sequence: CASSPRGGNTEAFF.

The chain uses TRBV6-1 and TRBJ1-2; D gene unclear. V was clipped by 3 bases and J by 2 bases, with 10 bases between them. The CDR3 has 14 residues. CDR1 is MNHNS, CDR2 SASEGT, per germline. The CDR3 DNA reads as TGTGCCAGCAGTGAGCAGGATACAAACTATGGCTACACCTTC. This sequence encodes CASSEQDTNYGYTF.

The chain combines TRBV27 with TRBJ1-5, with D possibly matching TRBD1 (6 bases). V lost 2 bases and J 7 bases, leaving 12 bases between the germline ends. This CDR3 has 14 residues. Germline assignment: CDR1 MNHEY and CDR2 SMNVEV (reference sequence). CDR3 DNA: TGTGCCAGCAGTTTAGGGTCAGGGGAACAGCCCCAGCATTTT. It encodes CASSLGSGEQPQHF.

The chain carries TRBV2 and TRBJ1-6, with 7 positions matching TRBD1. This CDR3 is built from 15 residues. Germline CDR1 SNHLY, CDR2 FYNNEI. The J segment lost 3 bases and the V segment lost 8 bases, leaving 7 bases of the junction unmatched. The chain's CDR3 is CASRVRDSYNSPLHF. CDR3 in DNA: TGTGCCAGCCGAGTTAGGGACAGCTATAATTCACCCCTCCACTTT.

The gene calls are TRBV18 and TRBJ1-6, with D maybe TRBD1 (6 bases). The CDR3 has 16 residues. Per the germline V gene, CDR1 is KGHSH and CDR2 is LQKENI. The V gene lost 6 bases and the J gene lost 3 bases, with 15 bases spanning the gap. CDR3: CASSDSRNFYNSPLHF. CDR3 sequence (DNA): TGTGCCAGCTCGGACAGCCGAAACTTCTATAATTCACCCCTCCACTTT.